This T cell receptor (beta chain) was sequenced in a study of blood T cell repertoires in COVID-19. Assay: immunoSEQ multiplex PCR; the TCRdb copy retains only in-frame clones and omits some. The sample lists approximately 200,000 clones; 80% to 90% were seen once. Participants were placed into cohorts based on the clinical history they reported. A COVID-19 case had been met by exposed participants during the 2 weeks before study entry. This CDR3 is 14 amino acids long. The V and J ends lost 0 bases and 6 bases respectively, with 12 bases between them. Germline-derived CDR1 and CDR2 are SGHRS and YFSETQ.

The clonotype comes from a woman aged 25 to 39 who had been exposed to COVID-19. The sample was PBMCs or T cells enriched from blood (not recorded which). The chain employs TRBV5-1 and TRBJ1-1, with D unresolved. The CDR3 here is CASSLGGVGSEAFF. CDR3 DNA: TGCGCCAGCAGCTTGGGCGGGGTGGGCTCTGAAGCTTTCTTT.